This TCR beta chain was identified during a study of shared clonotypes between healthy human individuals. Study overall: Donors had three CD4 naive, three CD4 memory, two CD8 naive and one CD8 memory plate apiece.

Trimming cost V 5 bases and J 10 bases; bases outside gene matches: 16. CDR1 SEHNR and CDR2 FQNEAQ come from the germline V gene (reference sequence). This CDR3 spans 15 amino acids. Sequencing was performed with immunoSEQ multiplex PCR; in TCRdb, only in-frame clones are kept and a portion is missing. The table has roughly 2 million clones, approximately 94% seen once; the top ten hold roughly 0.13%. This TCR was recovered from a man aged 18 to 30 in good health. Material for sequencing was naive CD4+ T cells sorted from blood. The subset was: CD45RA+ positively selected. The rearrangement uses TRBV7-9 and TRBJ2-7; 8 bases are a match to TRBD1. The CDR3 coding sequence is TGTGCCAGCAGCCTGACTCACAGGGGGGTCAATGATCAGTACTTC. It codes for CASSLTHRGVNDQYF.